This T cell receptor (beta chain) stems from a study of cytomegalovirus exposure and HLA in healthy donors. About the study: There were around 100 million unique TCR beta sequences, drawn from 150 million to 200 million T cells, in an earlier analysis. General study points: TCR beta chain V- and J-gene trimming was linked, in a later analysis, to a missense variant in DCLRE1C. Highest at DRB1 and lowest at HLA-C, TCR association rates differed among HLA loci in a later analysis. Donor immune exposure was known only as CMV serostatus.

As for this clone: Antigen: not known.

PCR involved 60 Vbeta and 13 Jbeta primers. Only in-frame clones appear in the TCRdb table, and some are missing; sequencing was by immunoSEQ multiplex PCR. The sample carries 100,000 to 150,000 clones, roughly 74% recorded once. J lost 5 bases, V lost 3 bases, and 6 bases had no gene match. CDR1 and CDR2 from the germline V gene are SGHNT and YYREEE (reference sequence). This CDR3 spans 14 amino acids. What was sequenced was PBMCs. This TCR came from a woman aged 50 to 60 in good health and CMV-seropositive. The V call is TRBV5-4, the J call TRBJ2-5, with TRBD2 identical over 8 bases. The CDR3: CASSSGGPEETQYF. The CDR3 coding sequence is TGTGCCAGCAGCTCGGGGGGGCCGGAGGAGACCCAGTACTTC.